The next 3 T cell receptor beta chains were all read from a single sample in a study of shared T cell receptors in the human thymus. Repertoires were generated with immunoSEQ multiplex PCR, while TCRdb's copy carries only in-frame clones and drops some. Of 700,000 to 750,000 clones in the sample, 70% to 90% were seen once. These same records also appear under a second study, on human thymus T cells.

Input material: thymocytes. The receptor set was obtained from a girl less than two years old with a congenital heart defect.

This sequence joins TRBV19 and TRBJ1-4, with D maybe TRBD1 (5 bases). The CDR3 runs 15 residues. The germline V gene encodes CDR1 LNHDA and CDR2 SQIVND (reference sequence). Trimming cost V 1 base and J 7 bases, with 13 bases left between them. CDR3 nucleotides: TGTGCCAGTAGTATAGTGGAGGGACGAGTTGAAAAACTGTTTTTT. Residues: CASSIVEGRVEKLFF.

This rearrangement joins TRBV28 to TRBJ1-2; the match to TRBD1 covers 10 bases. CDR3 size: 15 residues. Germline lookup yields CDR1 MDHEN and CDR2 SYDVKM. J lost 4 bases, V lost 5 bases, and 7 bases had no gene match. The CDR3 DNA follows: TGTGCCAGCAGTCTCCCGGGACAGGGGACCTATGGCTACACCTTC. It encodes CASSLPGQGTYGYTF.

J is TRBJ1-3 and V is TRBV9, with D hard to call. The CDR3 is 16 residues long. Trimming took off 3 bases at V and 0 bases at J, with 13 bases between the two ends. Germline CDR1 and CDR2: SGDLS and YYNGEE. Here the CDR3 reads CASSAPSGYSGNTIYF. The CDR3 nucleotides read TGTGCCAGCAGCGCCCCCTCAGGATACTCTGGAAACACCATATATTTT.